This T cell receptor beta chain is from a study of blood T cell repertoires in COVID-19 (dated by TCRdb to the early 2020s). Study-wide context: Samples from collaborators originated in the United States, Italy and Spain and spanned both the acute and convalescent phases of COVID-19. The material from the prospective study consisted of cDNA or gDNA derived from T cells, B-cell-depleted T cells, or PBMCs. The samples were drawn from two sources: the first 160 participants of the ongoing ImmuneRACE study, and 1,254 subjects contributed by 6 global collaborators. Where available, HLA class I and class II types were obtained from metadata supplied by the sample provider rather than from assay-based typing. Sample metadata almost always included a de-identified subject ID, COVID-19 status, age in years and sex. Deeply sampled blood TCRbeta repertoires from subjects exposed to, actively infected with, or recovered from COVID-19 were included in the dataset. The repertoires were released in a freely available public database meant as a resource for research on the immune response to SARS-CoV-2.

As for this clone: This receptor's antigen is unknown. No base quality values were provided; no much bigger clone lies one nucleotide off.

The immunoSEQ Assay, a bias-controlled multiplex PCR, was used to amplify TCRbeta CDR3 regions from genomic DNA. The original pipeline was this. The number of nucleated cells in each sample was estimated from the amplification of reference gene primers within the assay. To quantify the absolute abundance of each unique TCRbeta CDR3 rearrangement, sequence reads were collapsed and filtered. For each sample, productive Simpson clonality was calculated by taking the square root of Simpson's diversity index across productive rearrangements. TCRdb provides this immuneACCESS table in a form limited to in-frame rearrangements. Some clones are lacking; in checked studies, under half of them reflect an unresolved V gene, and why the rest are absent is not known. The V and J calls and the clone size are those of that table, but D and trimming were determined from the DNA. Counted in this sample were roughly 64,000 clones; over 60% of them appeared once. Clones ranked in the top ten supply approximately 5.3% of the sample.

Each collaborating institution followed its own protocols to collect whole blood in K2EDTA tubes. For TCRbeta analysis, collaborators shipped samples as frozen whole blood, isolated PBMCs, or DNA extracted from either of those sample types. CDR1 and CDR2, looked up from the germline V gene, are SGHRS and YFSETQ. Measured from the cysteine to the phenylalanine, the CDR3 is 14 residues long. Solely the CDR3 DNA is kept, with 42 bases framed from the first base. V is cut back by 2 bases and J by 8 bases, with 6 bases in the junction unmatched. Study-wide findings and limitations: Clinical and demographic metadata were provided uncurated, with the amount varying by source and participant.

Recombination joined TRBV5-1 with TRBJ2-4; 8 middle bases align to TRBD2. Sequenced input: peripheral blood. The receptor was derived from a human donor in a cohort sampled during active COVID-19. The base sequence is TGCGCCAGCAGCTTCTCGGGGGGGCTCGACATTCAGTACTTC. It translates as CASSFSGGLDIQYF. Outside the CDR3, residues come from the reference TRBV5-1 and TRBJ2-4 proteins, so the full variable domain is: KAGVTQTPRYLIKTRGQQVTLSCSPISGHRSVSWYQQTPGQGLQFLFEYFSETQRNKGNFPGRFSGRQFSNSRSEMNVSTLELGDSALYLCASSFSGGLDIQYFGAGTRLSVL.